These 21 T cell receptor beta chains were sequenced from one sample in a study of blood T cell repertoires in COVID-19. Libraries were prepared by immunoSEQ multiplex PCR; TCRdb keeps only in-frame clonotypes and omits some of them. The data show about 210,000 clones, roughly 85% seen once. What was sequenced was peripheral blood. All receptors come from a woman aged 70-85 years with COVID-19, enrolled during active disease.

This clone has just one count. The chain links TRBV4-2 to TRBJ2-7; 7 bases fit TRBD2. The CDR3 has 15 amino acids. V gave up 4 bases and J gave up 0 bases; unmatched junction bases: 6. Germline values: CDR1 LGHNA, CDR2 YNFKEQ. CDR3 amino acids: CASSLASGTSYEQYF. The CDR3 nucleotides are TGTGCCAGCAGCCTCGCTAGCGGTACCTCCTACGAGCAGTACTTC.

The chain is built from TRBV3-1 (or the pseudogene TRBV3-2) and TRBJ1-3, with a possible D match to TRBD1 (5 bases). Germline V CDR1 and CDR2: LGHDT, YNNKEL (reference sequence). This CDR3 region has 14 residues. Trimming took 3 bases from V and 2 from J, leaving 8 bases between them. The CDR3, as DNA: TGTGCCAGCAGCCAGGGGCTGCCTGGAAACACCATATATTTT. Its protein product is CASSQGLPGNTIYF.

This chain's CDR3 is CASTRVGGSYEQYF. Written as DNA, the CDR3 is TGTGCCAGCACCAGGGTAGGGGGCTCCTACGAGCAGTACTTC. The chain carries TRBV7-9 and TRBJ2-7; TRBD1 might be the D (6 bases). The germline CDR1 and CDR2 sequences are SEHNR and FQNEAQ (reference sequence). CDR3 size: 14 residues. With 7 bases removed from V and 0 bases from J, the gap between germline ends came to 13 bases.

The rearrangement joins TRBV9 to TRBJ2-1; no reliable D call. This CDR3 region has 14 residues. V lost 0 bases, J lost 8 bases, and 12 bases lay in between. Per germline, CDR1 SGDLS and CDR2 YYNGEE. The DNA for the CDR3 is TGTGCCAGCAGCGTAGTCGGAGAGTTGTATGAGCAGTTCTTC. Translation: CASSVVGELYEQFF.

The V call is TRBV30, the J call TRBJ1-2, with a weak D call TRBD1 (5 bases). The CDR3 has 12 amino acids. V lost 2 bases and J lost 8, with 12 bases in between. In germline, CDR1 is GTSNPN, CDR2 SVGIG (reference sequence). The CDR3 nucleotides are TGTGCCTGGAGTCCCCAGGGTCTGGGCTACACCTTC. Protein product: CAWSPQGLGYTF. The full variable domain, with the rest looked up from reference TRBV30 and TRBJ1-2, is SQTIHQWPATLVQPVGSPLSLECTVEGTSNPNLYWYRQAAGRGLQLLFYSVGIGQISSEVPQNLSASRPQDRQFILSSKKLLLSDSGFYLCAWSPQGLGYTFGSGTRLTVV.

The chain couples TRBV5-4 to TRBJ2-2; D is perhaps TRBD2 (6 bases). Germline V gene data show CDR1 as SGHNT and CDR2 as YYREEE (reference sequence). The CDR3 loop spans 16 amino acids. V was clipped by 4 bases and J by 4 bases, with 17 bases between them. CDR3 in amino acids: CASSPGLTRRTGELFF. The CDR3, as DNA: TGTGCCAGCAGCCCGGGACTTACTCGACGCACCGGGGAGCTGTTTTTT.

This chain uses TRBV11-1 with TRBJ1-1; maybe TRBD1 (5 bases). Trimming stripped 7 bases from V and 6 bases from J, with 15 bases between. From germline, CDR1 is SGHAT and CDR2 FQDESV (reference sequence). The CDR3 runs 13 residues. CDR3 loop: CASTRGLGAEAFF. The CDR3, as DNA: TGTGCCAGCACCCGAGGACTAGGGGCTGAAGCTTTCTTT.

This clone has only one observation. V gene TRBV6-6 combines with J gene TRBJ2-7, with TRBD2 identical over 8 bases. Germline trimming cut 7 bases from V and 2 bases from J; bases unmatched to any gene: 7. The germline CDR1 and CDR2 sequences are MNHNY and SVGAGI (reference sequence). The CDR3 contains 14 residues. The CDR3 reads CASITGAGAYEQYF. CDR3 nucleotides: TGTGCCAGCATAACGGGAGCGGGGGCCTACGAGCAGTACTTC.

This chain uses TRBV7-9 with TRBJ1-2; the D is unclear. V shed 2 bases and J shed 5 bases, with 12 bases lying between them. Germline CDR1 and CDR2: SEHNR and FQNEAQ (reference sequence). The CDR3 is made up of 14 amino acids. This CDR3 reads CASSLHTESYGYTF. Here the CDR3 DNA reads TGTGCCAGCAGCTTACATACGGAGAGTTATGGCTACACCTTC.

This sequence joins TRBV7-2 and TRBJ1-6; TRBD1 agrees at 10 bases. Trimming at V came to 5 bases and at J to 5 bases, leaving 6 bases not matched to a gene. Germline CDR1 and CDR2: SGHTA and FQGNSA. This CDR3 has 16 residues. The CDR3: CASSPRGQGNNSPLHF. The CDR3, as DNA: TGTGCCAGCAGCCCACGGGGACAGGGGAATAATTCACCCCTCCACTTT.

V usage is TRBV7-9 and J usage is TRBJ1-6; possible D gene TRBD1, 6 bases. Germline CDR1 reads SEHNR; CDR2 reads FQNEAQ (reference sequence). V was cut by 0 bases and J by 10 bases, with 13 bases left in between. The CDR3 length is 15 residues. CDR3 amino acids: CASSLATQGHSPLHF. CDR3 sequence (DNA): TGTGCCAGCAGCTTAGCTACCCAGGGACACTCACCCCTCCACTTT.

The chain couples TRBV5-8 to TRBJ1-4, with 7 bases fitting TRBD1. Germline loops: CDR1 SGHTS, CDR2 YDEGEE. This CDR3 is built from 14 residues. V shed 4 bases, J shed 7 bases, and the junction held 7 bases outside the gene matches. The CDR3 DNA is TGTGCCAGCAGCCCGACAGGGTTTGGTGAAAAACTGTTTTTT. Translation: CASSPTGFGEKLFF. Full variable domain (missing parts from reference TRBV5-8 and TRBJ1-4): EAGVTQSPTHLIKTRGQQATLRCSPISGHTSVYWYQQALGLGLQFLLWYDEGEERNRGNFPPRFSGRQFPNYSSELNVNALELEDSALYLCASSPTGFGEKLFFGSGTQLSVL.

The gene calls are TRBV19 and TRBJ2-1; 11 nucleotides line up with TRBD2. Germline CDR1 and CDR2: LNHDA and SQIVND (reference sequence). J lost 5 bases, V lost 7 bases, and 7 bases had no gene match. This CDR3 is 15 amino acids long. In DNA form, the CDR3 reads TGTGCCAGTATCGGGGCGGGACTAGCGGACAATGAGCAGTTCTTC. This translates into CASIGAGLADNEQFF.

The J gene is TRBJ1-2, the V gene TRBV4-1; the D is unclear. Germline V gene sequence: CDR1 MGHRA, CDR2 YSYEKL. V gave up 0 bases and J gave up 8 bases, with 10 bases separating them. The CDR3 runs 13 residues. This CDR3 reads CASSQEGVWGYTF. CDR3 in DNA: TGCGCCAGCAGCCAAGAGGGAGTTTGGGGCTACACCTTC.

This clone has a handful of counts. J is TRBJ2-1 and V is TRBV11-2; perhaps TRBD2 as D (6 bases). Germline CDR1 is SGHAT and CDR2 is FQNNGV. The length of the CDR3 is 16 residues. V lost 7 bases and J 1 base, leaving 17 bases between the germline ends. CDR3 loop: CASKPRPGRSYNEQFF. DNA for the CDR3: TGTGCCAGCAAGCCACGCCCGGGGAGGTCCTACAATGAGCAGTTCTTC.

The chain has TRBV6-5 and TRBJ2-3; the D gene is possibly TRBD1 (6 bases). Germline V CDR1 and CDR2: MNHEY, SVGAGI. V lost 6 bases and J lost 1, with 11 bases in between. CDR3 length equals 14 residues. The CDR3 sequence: CASRNSGGTDTQYF. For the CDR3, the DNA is TGTGCCAGCAGGAACTCAGGGGGCACAGATACGCAGTATTTT.

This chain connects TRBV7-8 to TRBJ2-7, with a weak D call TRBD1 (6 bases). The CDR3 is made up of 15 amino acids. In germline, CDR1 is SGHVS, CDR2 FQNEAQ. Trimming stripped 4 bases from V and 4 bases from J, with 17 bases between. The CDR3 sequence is CASSSISVRGYEQYF. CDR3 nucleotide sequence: TGTGCCAGCAGCTCAATTTCGGTCAGGGGTTACGAGCAGTACTTC.

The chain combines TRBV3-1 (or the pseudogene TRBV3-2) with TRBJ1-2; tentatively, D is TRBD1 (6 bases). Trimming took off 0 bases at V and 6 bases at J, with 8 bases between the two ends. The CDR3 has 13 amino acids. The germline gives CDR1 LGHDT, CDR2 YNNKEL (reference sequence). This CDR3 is CASSQEEGDGYTF. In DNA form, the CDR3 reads TGTGCCAGCAGCCAAGAAGAGGGGGATGGCTACACCTTC.

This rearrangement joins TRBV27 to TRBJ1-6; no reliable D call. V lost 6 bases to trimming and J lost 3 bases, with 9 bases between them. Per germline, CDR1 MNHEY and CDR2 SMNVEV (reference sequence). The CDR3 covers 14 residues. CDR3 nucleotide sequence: TGTGCCAGCAGATCGACATTCTATAATTCACCCCTCCACTTT. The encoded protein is CASRSTFYNSPLHF.

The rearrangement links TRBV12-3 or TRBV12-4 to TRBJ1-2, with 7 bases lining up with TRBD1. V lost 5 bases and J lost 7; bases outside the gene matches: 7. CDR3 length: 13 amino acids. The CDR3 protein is CASSLYRGRGYTF. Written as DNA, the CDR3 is TGTGCCAGCAGTCTATACAGGGGCCGTGGCTACACCTTC.

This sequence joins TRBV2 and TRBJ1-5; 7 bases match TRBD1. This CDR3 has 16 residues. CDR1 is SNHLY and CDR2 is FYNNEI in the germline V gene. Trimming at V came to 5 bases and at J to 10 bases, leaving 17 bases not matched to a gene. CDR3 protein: CASSIGQAPEMGPQHF. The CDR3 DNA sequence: TGTGCCAGCAGTATCGGACAGGCCCCCGAAATGGGCCCCCAGCATTTT.